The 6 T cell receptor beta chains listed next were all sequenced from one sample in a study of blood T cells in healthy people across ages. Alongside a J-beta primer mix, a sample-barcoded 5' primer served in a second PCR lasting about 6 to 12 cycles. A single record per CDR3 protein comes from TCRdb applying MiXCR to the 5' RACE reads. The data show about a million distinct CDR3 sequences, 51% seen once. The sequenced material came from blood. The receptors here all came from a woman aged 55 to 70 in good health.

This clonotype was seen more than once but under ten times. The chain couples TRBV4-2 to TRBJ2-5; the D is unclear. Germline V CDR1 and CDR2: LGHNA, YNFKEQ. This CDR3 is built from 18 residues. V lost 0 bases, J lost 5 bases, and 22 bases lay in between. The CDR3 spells CASSQEFARSSPKETQYF. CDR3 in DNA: TGTGCCAGCAGCCAAGAATTCGCGAGATCGTCCCCGAAGGAGACCCAGTACTTC.

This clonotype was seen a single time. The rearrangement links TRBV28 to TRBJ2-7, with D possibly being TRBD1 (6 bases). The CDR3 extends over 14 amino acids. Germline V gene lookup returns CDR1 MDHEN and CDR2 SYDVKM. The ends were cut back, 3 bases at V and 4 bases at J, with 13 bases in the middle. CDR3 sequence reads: CASSFEAGVYEQYF. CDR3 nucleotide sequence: TGTGCCAGCAGTTTCGAGGCAGGGGTGTACGAGCAGTACTTC.

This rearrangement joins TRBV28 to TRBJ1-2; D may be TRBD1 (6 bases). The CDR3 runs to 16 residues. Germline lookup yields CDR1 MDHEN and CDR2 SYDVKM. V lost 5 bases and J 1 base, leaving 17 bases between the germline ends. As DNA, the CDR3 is TGTGCCAGCAGTGGGGTGGGGGCCGCGGTTAACTATGGCTACACCTTC. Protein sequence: CASSGVGAAVNYGYTF.

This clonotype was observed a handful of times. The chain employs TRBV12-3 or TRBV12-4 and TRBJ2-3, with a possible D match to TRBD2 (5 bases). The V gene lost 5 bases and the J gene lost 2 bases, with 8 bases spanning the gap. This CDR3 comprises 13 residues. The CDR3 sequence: CASSRTFTDTQYF. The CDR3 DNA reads TGTGCCAGCAGTAGGACTTTCACAGATACGCAGTATTTT.

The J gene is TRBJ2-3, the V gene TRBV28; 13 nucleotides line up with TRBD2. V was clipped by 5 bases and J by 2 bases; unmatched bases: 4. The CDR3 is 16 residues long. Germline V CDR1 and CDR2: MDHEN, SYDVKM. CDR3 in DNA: TGTGCCAGCAGTCCGGGACTAGCGGGATCCACAGATACGCAGTATTTT. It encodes CASSPGLAGSTDTQYF.

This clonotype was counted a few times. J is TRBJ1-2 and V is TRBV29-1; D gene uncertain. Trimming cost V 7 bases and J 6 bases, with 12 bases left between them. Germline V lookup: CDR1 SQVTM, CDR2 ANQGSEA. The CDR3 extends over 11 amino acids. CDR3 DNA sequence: TGCAGCGGGGAGGGAGTTGATGGCTACACCTTC. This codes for CSGEGVDGYTF.